Detailed here is one T cell receptor beta chain. The data were produced by immunoSEQ multiplex PCR, yet TCRdb's version contains in-frame clones alone and is incomplete. The sample has roughly 25,000 clones, approximately 80% seen once. This record belongs to a study of OX40 agonist ivuxolimab in advanced cancers. Overall study: Checkpoint inhibitors had been given previously to about 40% of patients.

This TCR came from an adult with an advanced solid tumor such as melanoma, head and neck, liver or kidney cancer. This material consisted of CD4+ or CD8+ T cells sorted from blood, taken in a trial of the OX40 agonist ivuxolimab.

This CDR3 reads CASSPPLAVNTGELFF. The DNA for the CDR3 is TGTGCCAGCTCACCGCCTCTAGCGGTGAACACCGGGGAGCTGTTTTTT. This chain connects TRBV18 to TRBJ2-2, with 7 positions matching TRBD2. This CDR3 region has 16 residues. Germline V CDR1 and CDR2: KGHSH, LQKENI. Unmatched junction bases numbered 5, after V lost 3 bases and J lost 1 base. The full variable domain, rest sourced from reference TRBV18 and TRBJ2-2, is NAGVMQNPRHLVRRRGQEARLRCSPMKGHSHVYWYRQLPEEGLKFMVYLQKENIIDESGMPKERFSAEFPKEGPSILRIQQVVRGDSAAYFCASSPPLAVNTGELFFGEGSRLTVL.